One and the same sample provided the 21 T cell receptor beta chains below, sequenced in a study of identical twins. TCRdb re-called the 5' RACE reads with MiXCR, one entry per CDR3 protein. The sample consists of 540,000 or so distinct CDR3 sequences, around 20% of them appearing once. These data also featured in a second study, about yellow fever vaccine responses in identical twins.

The sample taken for sequencing was CD4+ T cells sorted from blood. These receptors all stem from a woman under 30 in good health.

The V call is TRBV10-3, the J call TRBJ2-3; D unclear. This CDR3 is 14 amino acids long. The V end was cut by 4 bases, the J end by 0 bases, with 8 bases between. The germline V gene encodes CDR1 ENHRY and CDR2 SYGVKD. The CDR3 protein is CAISASTSTDTQYF. The CDR3 DNA reads as TGTGCCATCAGTGCTAGTACTAGCACAGATACGCAGTATTTT.

This clonotype was observed a few times. The chain carries TRBV4-2 and TRBJ1-6, with 8 positions matching TRBD1. Germline loops: CDR1 LGHNA, CDR2 YNFKEQ. This CDR3 comprises 16 residues. Losses at the gene ends were 0 bases for V and 9 bases for J; bases not matched to a gene: 7. The CDR3 sequence is CASSQDLDRGLSPLHF. The CDR3, as DNA: TGTGCCAGCAGCCAAGACTTAGACAGGGGACTTTCACCCCTCCACTTT.

The sample holds a few counts of this clonotype. This chain links TRBV29-1 with TRBJ2-7, with a weak D call TRBD2 (6 bases). The CDR3 extends over 13 amino acids. With 0 bases removed from V and 9 bases from J, the gap between germline ends came to 15 bases. Germline lookup yields CDR1 SQVTM and CDR2 ANQGSEA. The CDR3 nucleotides are TGCAGCGTTGAAGATCAGGCGGGGTTGGGGCAGTACTTC. Protein: CSVEDQAGLGQYF.

The chain joins TRBV5-1 to TRBJ2-7; D might be TRBD1 or TRBD2, each matching 5 bases. There are 14 residues in the CDR3. Germline CDR1 reads SGHRS; CDR2 reads YFSETQ. Deletions cut 6 bases from V and 6 bases from J, with 19 bases between. CDR3 residues: CASTSEGQGREQYF. The CDR3 DNA sequence: TGCGCCAGCACTTCGGAAGGGCAGGGACGCGAGCAGTACTTC. Filled out from reference TRBV5-1 and TRBJ2-7, the complete variable domain reads KAGVTQTPRYLIKTRGQQVTLSCSPISGHRSVSWYQQTPGQGLQFLFEYFSETQRNKGNFPGRFSGRQFSNSRSEMNVSTLELGDSALYLCASTSEGQGREQYFGPGTRLTVT.

The chain is built from TRBV7-9 and TRBJ1-2; D is perhaps TRBD1 (6 bases). Between the trimmed V and J ends, which lost 1 base and 7 bases, there was a span of 16 bases. The germline CDR1 and CDR2 sequences are SEHNR and FQNEAQ (reference sequence). This CDR3 has 15 residues. CDR3: CASSLGEGVSRGYTF. The DNA of the CDR3 is TGTGCCAGCAGCTTAGGGGAGGGGGTTTCGCGTGGCTACACCTTC.

This clonotype was observed a handful of times. The gene calls are TRBV12-3 or TRBV12-4 and TRBJ1-5; 8 positions agree with TRBD1. The V gene end was trimmed by 8 bases and the J gene end by 6 bases; junction bases not matched to a gene: 12. The CDR3 runs to 15 residues. The DNA of the CDR3 is TGTGCCAGCGGGTCAGGGGGCGCCCGCCGTCAGCCCCAGCATTTT. Its translation is CASGSGGARRQPQHF.

This chain uses TRBV4-1 with TRBJ2-7; 14 bases agree with TRBD2. Per the germline V gene, CDR1 is MGHRA and CDR2 is YSYEKL. The junction had 8 bases not matched to a gene; V was cut back by 3 bases and J by 4 bases. This CDR3 comprises 17 residues. CDR3 in DNA: TGCGCCAGCAGCCAGCTGACTAGCGGGAGGGCCCTGTACGAGCAGTACTTC. It yields the protein CASSQLTSGRALYEQYF.

This clonotype was counted only a few times. The chain joins TRBV11-2 to TRBJ1-1, with D maybe TRBD1 (5 bases). The V end lost 4 bases, the J end lost 5 bases, and 17 bases lay between the germline ends. Germline V lookup: CDR1 SGHAT, CDR2 FQNNGV. The CDR3 is 15 amino acids. Written as DNA, the CDR3 is TGTGCCAGCAGCTCACCAGCGGCGGGGCAAACTGAAGCTTTCTTT. The encoded protein is CASSSPAAGQTEAFF.

This clonotype was seen a handful of times. The chain has TRBV29-1 and TRBJ2-1, with D perhaps matching TRBD1 (6 bases). V dropped 5 bases and J dropped 1 base, with 12 bases sitting between them. The CDR3 runs 14 residues. In germline, CDR1 is SQVTM, CDR2 ANQGSEA. CDR3 region: CSVYQQGSYNEQFF. The DNA of the CDR3 is TGCAGCGTTTATCAACAGGGATCCTACAATGAGCAGTTCTTC.

This clonotype was recorded at least ten times. The V and J genes are TRBV28 and TRBJ2-5; D is possibly TRBD2 (6 bases). Trimming removed 6 bases from V and 4 bases from J, with 18 bases in between. The CDR3 has 15 amino acids. The V gene's germline CDR1 is MDHEN and CDR2 SYDVKM. CDR3 region: CASREGTARRETQYF. The CDR3 region has the DNA TGTGCCAGCAGGGAGGGTACCGCGCGGCGAGAGACCCAGTACTTC. The full variable domain, its missing parts supplied by reference TRBV28 and TRBJ2-5, is DVKVTQSSRYLVKRTGEKVFLECVQDMDHENMFWYRQDPGLGLRLIYFSYDVKMKEKGDIPEGYSVSREKKERFSLILESASTNQTSMYLCASREGTARRETQYFGPGTRLLVL.

This clonotype was counted between two and nine times. This chain links TRBV11-2 with TRBJ2-7, with D possibly TRBD2 on 6 matching bases. The germline V gene has CDR1 SGHAT and CDR2 FQNNGV. V was clipped by 1 base and J by 2 bases, with 12 bases between them. This CDR3 has 15 amino acids. Here the CDR3 DNA reads TGTGCCAGCAGCTTAGGCCCTAGCGCAACCTACGAGCAGTACTTC. Translated: CASSLGPSATYEQYF.

The chain has TRBV5-1 and TRBJ2-1; 16 nucleotides agree with TRBD2. CDR1 and CDR2 from the germline V gene are SGHRS and YFSETQ. The trim removed 4 bases at V and 8 bases at J, leaving 15 bases unmatched. CDR3 length: 19 amino acids. This chain's CDR3 is CASSPAGLAGGPVLDEQFF. In DNA form, the CDR3 reads TGCGCCAGCAGCCCAGCGGGACTAGCGGGAGGGCCAGTTTTGGATGAGCAGTTCTTC.

The V and J genes are TRBV25-1 and TRBJ2-7; TRBD1 is a possible D gene (5 bases). The V gene's germline CDR1 is MGHDK and CDR2 SYGVNS. The CDR3 consists of 13 residues. The V end lost 2 bases, the J end lost 4 bases, and 9 bases lay between the germline ends. The CDR3 DNA is TGTGCCAGCAGTGAAGCAGGGATGTACGAGCAGTACTTC. Translated: CASSEAGMYEQYF.

This chain connects TRBV6-1 to TRBJ1-6, with D possibly matching TRBD1 (6 bases). V lost 4 bases and J 12 bases, leaving 16 bases between the germline ends. This CDR3 has 14 amino acids. CDR1 MNHNS and CDR2 SASEGT come from the germline V gene. The CDR3 DNA sequence: TGTGCCAGCAGTGTCCCAGGGGCTGGAGAACCCCTCCACTTT. It codes for CASSVPGAGEPLHF.

The V call is TRBV10-2, the J call TRBJ2-3; 9 bases match TRBD1. Trimming at V came to 4 bases and at J to 4 bases, leaving 6 bases not matched to a gene. The germline gives CDR1 WSHSY, CDR2 SAAADI. CDR3 length: 15 amino acids. As DNA, the CDR3 is TGCGCCAGCAGTGTTGGGGACAGGGTCCCAGATACGCAGTATTTT. Its translation: CASSVGDRVPDTQYF.

This clonotype has only a few counts. CDR3 bases: TGTGCCAGCAGTTTAGGGGCCCTAAGGACCGGGGAGCTGTTTTTT. This codes for CASSLGALRTGELFF. The chain combines TRBV28 with TRBJ2-2, with a weak D call TRBD1 (5 bases). The germline V gene has CDR1 MDHEN and CDR2 SYDVKM. Trimming cost V 2 bases and J 5 bases, with 12 bases left between them. This CDR3 has 15 amino acids. The variable domain in full, with the rest retrieved from reference TRBV28 and TRBJ2-2, is DVKVTQSSRYLVKRTGEKVFLECVQDMDHENMFWYRQDPGLGLRLIYFSYDVKMKEKGDIPEGYSVSREKKERFSLILESASTNQTSMYLCASSLGALRTGELFFGEGSRLTVL.

The V call is TRBV28, the J call TRBJ2-1, with unresolved D. The CDR3 totals 16 residues. The V gene's germline CDR1 is MDHEN and CDR2 SYDVKM. Trimming cost V 6 bases and J 6 bases, with 21 bases left between them. CDR3 loop: CASSPDEGLSVNEQFF. The CDR3 DNA reads TGTGCCAGCAGCCCCGATGAAGGGCTGAGTGTCAATGAGCAGTTCTTC.

This clonotype has more than one count but fewer than ten. The CDR3 here is CASSPREQGATGEQFF. In DNA form, the CDR3 reads TGTGCCAGCAGCCCTCGGGAACAGGGGGCGACTGGTGAGCAGTTCTTC. The chain combines TRBV4-2 with TRBJ2-1; 9 bases are a match to TRBD1. Germline assignment: CDR1 LGHNA and CDR2 YNFKEQ. There are 16 residues in the CDR3. V dropped 4 bases and J dropped 9; count of bases not matched to a gene: 13.

In this sample, this clonotype turned up a few times. A read error may account for a junction end that differs from germline. The chain employs TRBV5-1 and TRBJ2-7; D gene uncertain. The germline CDR1 and CDR2 sequences are SGHRS and YFSETQ. CDR3 length: 13 residues. The CDR3 region is CANSQQSSYEQYF. CDR3 sequence (DNA): TGCGCCAACAGCCAACAGAGCTCCTACGAGCAGTACTTC. The full variable domain, with the rest looked up from reference TRBV5-1 and TRBJ2-7, is KAGVTQTPRYLIKTRGQQVTLSCSPISGHRSVSWYQQTPGQGLQFLFEYFSETQRNKGNFPGRFSGRQFSNSRSEMNVSTLELGDSALYLCANSQQSSYEQYFGPGTRLTVT.

The table lists this clonotype with a few counts. CDR3 protein: CASSGQALNTEAFF. The CDR3 nucleotides read TGTGCCAGCAGTGGACAGGCTCTGAACACTGAAGCTTTCTTT. The V and J genes are TRBV12-3 or TRBV12-4 and TRBJ1-1; 7 nucleotides match TRBD1. The length of the CDR3 is 14 residues. J gave up 0 bases and V 5 bases, and 3 bases lay outside the gene matches.

This clonotype has a count of ten or more. This chain uses TRBV20-1 with TRBJ2-1; 12 bases fit TRBD2. The V gene's germline CDR1 is DFQATT and CDR2 SNEGSKA (reference sequence). The V gene end was trimmed by 1 base and the J gene end by 9 bases; junction bases not matched to a gene: 4. The CDR3 covers 14 residues. CDR3 amino acids: CSARGLAGVSEQFF. The CDR3 DNA reads as TGCAGTGCTAGAGGACTAGCGGGAGTAAGTGAGCAGTTCTTC.